Presented here are 2 T cell receptor beta chains from one specimen sequenced in a study of technical replicates of blood from several donors. Clones were sequenced by immunoSEQ multiplex PCR, and TCRdb holds only the in-frame ones, with some missing. The sample yields tens of thousands of clones, just over 90% seen once. The sample consisted of T cells isolated from PBMCs. These receptors came from a human donor in good health.

This chain uses TRBV6-5 with TRBJ1-2; tentative D call: TRBD1 (5 bases). V lost 0 bases to trimming and J lost 9 bases, with 17 bases between them. The CDR3 runs to 15 residues. Per the germline V gene, CDR1 is MNHEY and CDR2 is SVGAGI. The CDR3 loop reads CASSYSQGTVQSYTF. The CDR3 coding sequence is TGTGCCAGCAGTTACTCGCAGGGAACGGTGCAAAGCTACACCTTC.

V gene TRBV5-1 combines with J gene TRBJ2-7; TRBD1 matches 8 bases. J gave up 3 bases and V 4 bases, and 12 bases lay outside the gene matches. The CDR3 is 16 residues long. CDR1 and CDR2 from the germline V gene are SGHRS and YFSETQ. In DNA form, the CDR3 reads TGCGCCAGCAGCCTACCGGGACAGGCCACCCACTACGAGCAGTACTTC. This codes for CASSLPGQATHYEQYF.